This T cell receptor (beta chain) was captured by sequencing in a study of blood T cell repertoires in COVID-19. Across the whole study: Sources were T cells, B-cell-depleted T cells, or PBMCs; the material itself was cDNA or gDNA.

In the original processing: Counts of nucleated cells, estimated from reference gene primer amplification, were obtained. The assay was immunoSEQ multiplex PCR, and TCRdb's table has in-frame clones only and misses some. V, J and clone size reflect that table, while D and trimming were determined from the DNA. Of about 180,000 clones in the sample, about 90% were seen once. Trimming cost V 6 bases and J 6 bases; bases outside gene matches: 4. This CDR3 is 12 amino acids long. Assignment of participants to cohorts was predicated upon participant-reported clinical history. All recovered Cohort 3 donors got two negative PCRs, got clearance, or saw symptom resolution.

The origin of this receptor is a woman between 18 and 29 years old who had recovered from COVID-19. The chain employs TRBV12-3 or TRBV12-4 and TRBJ1-2; TRBD1 matches at 7 bases. The sequencing input was PBMCs or T cells enriched from blood (not recorded which). Written as DNA, the CDR3 is TGTGCCAGCAGAAGACAGGGTGATGGCTACACCTTC. Its protein is CASRRQGDGYTF.